Listed here are 15 T cell receptor beta chains from one sample, sequenced in a study of T-cell memory formation after mild COVID-19. Using its own MiXCR run on the 5' RACE reads, TCRdb lists one record per CDR3 protein. The repertoire consists of some 290,000 distinct CDR3 sequences, with 15% to 20% occurring once and the leading ten covering roughly 25%. Sample: PBMCs or a T cell subset sorted from them (not recorded which). These receptors were obtained from a man younger than 35 who had mild COVID-19 (a few samples of this study predate the infection). Cell type and time point are not known.

This clonotype was detected only a few times. The genes are TRBV7-2 and TRBJ1-2; the D gene is possibly TRBD1 (6 bases). The CDR3 length is 14 residues. The germline V and J ends were trimmed by 10 bases and 6 bases, with 21 bases remaining between them. The germline CDR1 and CDR2 sequences are SGHTA and FQGNSA. The CDR3 protein is CATRGGGPGDGYTF. The CDR3 bases are TGTGCCACCCGAGGCGGGGGCCCGGGGGATGGCTACACCTTC. Full variable domain (outside the CDR3, taken from reference TRBV7-2 and TRBJ1-2): GAGVSQSPSNKVTEKGKDVELRCDPISGHTALYWYRQSLGQGLEFLIYFQGNSAPDKSGLPSDRFSAERTGGSVSTLTIQRTQQEDSAVYLCATRGGGPGDGYTFGSGTRLTVV.

This clonotype occurred a few times. The rearrangement links TRBV2 to TRBJ1-6, with D tentatively TRBD1 (6 bases). The CDR3 covers 15 residues. V was pared by 5 bases and J by 2 bases, with 10 bases between. From germline, CDR1 is SNHLY and CDR2 FYNNEI. The DNA for the CDR3 is TGTGCCAGCAGTAGGGGACAAACCTATAATTCACCCCTCCACTTT. Its translation: CASSRGQTYNSPLHF.

This clonotype was seen a few times. This chain links TRBV28 with TRBJ1-4; D is unresolved. The CDR3 sequence is 15 residues long. Per the germline V gene, CDR1 is MDHEN and CDR2 is SYDVKM. V was cut by 6 bases and J by 3 bases, with 14 bases left in between. The CDR3 DNA sequence: TGTGCCAGCAGCCCCTCTGGAGTACCTAATGAAAAACTGTTTTTT. This sequence encodes CASSPSGVPNEKLFF. Filled out from reference TRBV28 and TRBJ1-4, the complete variable domain reads DVKVTQSSRYLVKRTGEKVFLECVQDMDHENMFWYRQDPGLGLRLIYFSYDVKMKEKGDIPEGYSVSREKKERFSLILESASTNQTSMYLCASSPSGVPNEKLFFGSGTQLSVL.

This clonotype has more than one count but fewer than ten. The chain uses TRBV29-1 and TRBJ2-4; TRBD1 matches 10 bases. This CDR3 contains 14 residues. Germline V gives CDR1 SQVTM, CDR2 ANQGSEA. V trimming: 6 bases; J trimming: 7 bases; junction bases outside the gene matches: 9. As DNA, the CDR3 is TGCAGCGTGGAGGACAGGGGGGTGTTGAACATTCAGTACTTC. This translates into CSVEDRGVLNIQYF.

This sequence joins TRBV6-5 and TRBJ2-5; D possibly uses TRBD1 or TRBD2 (5 bases each). CDR3 length: 15 amino acids. Trimming took 2 bases from V and 5 from J, leaving 15 bases between them. Germline V lookup: CDR1 MNHEY, CDR2 SVGAGI. As DNA, the CDR3 is TGTGCCAGCAGTTACGGGCCAGGGTCTAGCGAGACCCAGTACTTC. This sequence encodes CASSYGPGSSETQYF.

This rearrangement joins TRBV5-1 to TRBJ2-5, with D maybe TRBD1 (6 bases). The CDR3 is 14 residues long. The V and J ends lost 3 bases and 2 bases respectively, with 11 bases between them. The germline V gene has CDR1 SGHRS and CDR2 YFSETQ. The CDR3 protein is CASSSGQMQETQYF. The CDR3 coding sequence is TGCGCCAGCAGCTCTGGACAGATGCAAGAGACCCAGTACTTC.

There are a few counts of this clonotype. The CDR3 does not close with the conserved phenylalanine or tryptophan, likely indicating a read error. The chain couples TRBV4-2 to TRBJ1-1; D possibly corresponds to TRBD1 (5 bases). The CDR3 runs 15 residues. Germline values: CDR1 LGHNA, CDR2 YNFKEQ. V lost 0 bases and J lost 6, with 14 bases in between. The CDR3 is CASSQDVGRSAEAFL. CDR3 in DNA: TGTGCCAGCAGCCAAGATGTGGGGCGGAGCGCTGAAGCTTTCCTT.

This clonotype appeared a few times. This chain uses TRBV9 with TRBJ2-3; 10 bases fit TRBD2. The CDR3 covers 15 residues. V gave up 4 bases and J gave up 6 bases; unmatched junction bases: 8. Germline V CDR1 and CDR2: SGDLS, YYNGEE. CDR3 nucleotides: TGTGCCAGCAGCCCGAGCGGGGGGGTCCCCGATACGCAGTATTTT. It codes for CASSPSGGVPDTQYF.

This chain links TRBV7-2 with TRBJ2-4; 7 nucleotides agree with TRBD2. Trimming removed 1 base from V and 5 bases from J; junction bases left unmatched: 11. This CDR3 comprises 17 residues. Germline CDR1 SGHTA, CDR2 FQGNSA. CDR3 bases: TGTGCCAGCAGCTTAGGCGTAAACCGGGACTACCAAAACATTCAGTACTTC. It yields the protein CASSLGVNRDYQNIQYF.

This clonotype was detected only a few times. The chain is built from TRBV7-3 and TRBJ2-3, with a weak D call TRBD2 (5 bases). Per germline, CDR1 SGHTA and CDR2 FQGTGA. The CDR3 consists of 15 residues. Trimming left V 5 bases short and J 0 bases short, with 12 bases between. The CDR3: CASSPRRTSTDTQYF. CDR3 sequence (DNA): TGTGCCAGCAGCCCTAGGAGGACTAGCACAGATACGCAGTATTTT.

This clonotype was observed a handful of times. The chain recombines TRBV10-2 with TRBJ1-1; possible D gene TRBD1, 6 bases. Per the germline V gene, CDR1 is WSHSY and CDR2 is SAAADI. The CDR3 is made up of 13 amino acids. The V end lost 5 bases, the J end lost 4 bases, and 11 bases lay between the germline ends. The CDR3 DNA reads as TGCGCCAGCAGTTTCCAGGGGACCACTGAAGCTTTCTTT. Its translation: CASSFQGTTEAFF.

This clonotype was seen a few times. This chain connects TRBV10-3 to TRBJ2-3, with D perhaps TRBD1 (6 bases). Between the trimmed V and J ends, which lost 4 bases and 5 bases, there was a span of 16 bases. This CDR3 comprises 15 residues. The germline V gene has CDR1 ENHRY and CDR2 SYGVKD. The DNA of the CDR3 is TGTGCCATCAGTGGACAGGTGGCCACGAAAGATACGCAGTATTTT. It yields the protein CAISGQVATKDTQYF.

The V call is TRBV7-2, the J call TRBJ1-5; 7 nucleotides match TRBD1. J lost 5 bases, V lost 1 base, and 8 bases had no gene match. Germline assignment: CDR1 SGHTA and CDR2 FQGNSA. The CDR3 covers 16 residues. The CDR3 bases are TGTGCCAGCAGCTTAGGAACAGGGGAGGGGGATCAGCCCCAGCATTTT. Encoded protein: CASSLGTGEGDQPQHF. Full variable domain (outside the CDR3, taken from reference TRBV7-2 and TRBJ1-5): GAGVSQSPSNKVTEKGKDVELRCDPISGHTALYWYRQSLGQGLEFLIYFQGNSAPDKSGLPSDRFSAERTGGSVSTLTIQRTQQEDSAVYLCASSLGTGEGDQPQHFGDGTRLSIL.

This clonotype was counted between two and nine times. V and J are TRBV7-2 and TRBJ2-1; D might be TRBD1 or TRBD2, each matching 6 bases. The CDR3 is 14 residues long. With 3 bases removed from V and 7 bases from J, the gap between germline ends came to 13 bases. The germline CDR1 and CDR2 sequences are SGHTA and FQGNSA. The CDR3 DNA is TGTGCCAGCAGCTTTTTCGGGGGCCTGAATGAGCAGTTCTTC. Its protein product is CASSFFGGLNEQFF.

The chain recombines TRBV10-3 with TRBJ1-1; no clear D. This CDR3 is 18 amino acids long. V dropped 3 bases and J dropped 5 bases, with 25 bases sitting between them. Per the germline V gene, CDR1 is ENHRY and CDR2 is SYGVKD. The chain's CDR3 is CAISDKGGAGRGKTEAFF. The CDR3 DNA follows: TGTGCCATCAGTGATAAGGGAGGAGCCGGGCGAGGAAAAACTGAAGCTTTCTTT.